This T cell receptor beta chain was profiled in a study of T-cell memory formation after mild COVID-19. The TCR alpha and TCR beta cDNA libraries, bearing sample barcodes and UMIs, were generated by 5'RACE using constant-segment primers. TCRdb fed the 5' RACE reads into MiXCR, producing one record per CDR3 protein. The table lists fewer than 150,000 distinct CDR3 sequences, more than 13% of them singletons, with less than 30% in the top ten. This CDR3 spans 16 amino acids. Germline trimming cut 0 bases from V and 3 bases from J; bases unmatched to any gene: 8. The V gene's germline CDR1 is LGHNA and CDR2 YNFKEQ. General observations from the study: Among clones contracting day 15 to 85, CD4/CD8 was balanced, whereas later expanders leaned CD4+. CD4+ contracting clones lay mainly in CM and EM, CD8+ ones in EMRA.

Only a few counts were recorded for this clonotype. The target antigen is unknown. This receptor was taken from an adult woman who had mild COVID-19 (a few samples of this study predate the infection). Cell type and time point are not known. The rearrangement links TRBV4-2 to TRBJ2-7; TRBD1 matches 7 bases. The specimen sequenced was PBMCs or a T cell subset sorted from them (not recorded which). CDR3 protein: CASSQDPTGPLYEQYF. For the CDR3, the DNA is TGTGCCAGCAGCCAAGACCCGACAGGGCCGCTCTACGAGCAGTACTTC.